Each of the 25 T cell receptor beta chains below was sequenced from the same sample in a study of blood T cell repertoires in COVID-19. Method: immunoSEQ multiplex PCR; TCRdb's copy keeps in-frame clones and lacks some. Of some 380,000 clones listed, 87% are singletons. Sequenced sample: PBMCs or T cells enriched from blood (not recorded which). The source of these receptors is a man aged 25 to 40 who had recovered from COVID-19.

CDR3 nucleotide sequence: TGTGCCAGCAGCGACAGACACAAAAAAGCTTTCTTT. Protein sequence: CASSDRHKKAFF. The chain couples TRBV12-3 or TRBV12-4 to TRBJ1-1; D possibly corresponds to TRBD1 (5 bases). There are 12 residues in the CDR3. The V and J ends lost 6 bases and 9 bases respectively, with 14 bases between them.

This clone was detected a few times. The chain employs TRBV10-3 and TRBJ1-1; 7 bases map to TRBD1. Germline CDR1 is ENHRY and CDR2 is SYGVKD. After removal of 4 bases from V and 4 bases from J, the junction contained 12 bases not matched to a gene. The CDR3 has 16 amino acids. In DNA, the CDR3 is TGTGCCATCAGTGCCGGAACAGGGGCTCCGCGCACTGAAGCTTTCTTT. Amino acid sequence: CAISAGTGAPRTEAFF.

The genes are TRBV3-1 (or the pseudogene TRBV3-2) and TRBJ1-5, with TRBD1 matching over 8 bases. Trimming cost V 3 bases and J 4 bases; bases outside gene matches: 5. Germline V lookup: CDR1 LGHDT, CDR2 YNNKEL (reference sequence). This CDR3 comprises 15 residues. The CDR3 DNA is TGTGCCAGCAGCCAGAAGACAGGGGAAAATCAGCCCCAGCATTTT. It codes for CASSQKTGENQPQHF.

This clone came up a few times. The V and J genes are TRBV7-9 and TRBJ2-7; TRBD1 might be the D (6 bases). V lost 5 bases and J lost 3, with 20 bases in between. The CDR3 sequence is 16 residues long. Per germline, CDR1 SEHNR and CDR2 FQNEAQ (reference sequence). The CDR3 here is CASSPNVGQDYYEQYF. Here the CDR3 DNA reads TGTGCCAGCAGCCCTAATGTGGGACAAGATTACTACGAGCAGTACTTC.

The rearrangement uses TRBV30 and TRBJ1-1; no definite D call. Trimming took off 0 bases at V and 5 bases at J, with 7 bases between the two ends. Germline V gene sequence: CDR1 GTSNPN, CDR2 SVGIG (reference sequence). The CDR3 totals 12 residues. The CDR3 DNA follows: TGTGCCTGGAGTGTACCGGGAACTGAAGCTTTCTTT. This sequence encodes CAWSVPGTEAFF.

The CDR3 region is CAWSVRGTGEKLFF. The CDR3 DNA follows: TGTGCCTGGAGTGTACGAGGGACAGGGGAAAAACTGTTTTTT. This chain uses TRBV30 with TRBJ1-4, with TRBD1 matching 9 bases. CDR1 and CDR2 (germline): GTSNPN, SVGIG (reference sequence). With V trimmed by 0 bases and J by 8 bases, 4 bases remained unmatched. The CDR3 spans 14 residues.

This CDR3 reads CATRQDLNTEAFF. The CDR3 coding sequence is TGTGCCACCAGACAGGATTTGAACACTGAAGCTTTCTTT. The chain uses TRBV15 and TRBJ1-1, with a possible D match to TRBD1 (5 bases). Trimming removed 6 bases at V and 0 bases at J, with 8 bases between. The CDR3 has 13 amino acids. Germline CDR1 and CDR2: LNHNV and YYDKDF (reference sequence).

This clone was counted once. V gene TRBV18 combines with J gene TRBJ2-3; 8 positions match TRBD2. Germline V CDR1 and CDR2: KGHSH, LQKENI. The trim removed 1 base at V and 0 bases at J, leaving 3 bases unmatched. The CDR3 is 16 residues long. The chain's CDR3 is CASSPLAGTSTDTQYF. The CDR3 nucleotides read TGTGCCAGCTCACCACTAGCGGGGACTAGCACAGATACGCAGTATTTT. Together with reference TRBV18 and TRBJ2-3, the CDR3 gives the full variable domain: NAGVMQNPRHLVRRRGQEARLRCSPMKGHSHVYWYRQLPEEGLKFMVYLQKENIIDESGMPKERFSAEFPKEGPSILRIQQVVRGDSAAYFCASSPLAGTSTDTQYFGPGTRLTVL.

This chain uses TRBV19 with TRBJ1-1; D gene ambiguous. Germline V gene lookup returns CDR1 LNHDA and CDR2 SQIVND (reference sequence). The CDR3 is 11 residues long. The ends were cut back, 10 bases at V and 5 bases at J, with 11 bases in the middle. CDR3 in amino acids: CAIKAGTEAFF. The DNA of the CDR3 is TGTGCCATCAAAGCGGGGACTGAAGCTTTCTTT.

The chain has TRBV25-1 and TRBJ1-2; TRBD1 matches at 7 bases. Germline CDR1 and CDR2: MGHDK and SYGVNS. V was clipped by 8 bases and J by 6 bases; unmatched bases: 9. There are 13 residues in the CDR3. The CDR3 nucleotides are TGTGCCAGCTCTCCTAGACAGGGTGATGGCTACACCTTC. It is translated as CASSPRQGDGYTF.

The V call is TRBV24-1, the J call TRBJ2-1, with 8 bases identical to TRBD2. V dropped 8 bases and J dropped 7; count of bases not matched to a gene: 6. CDR1 and CDR2 (germline): KGHDR, SFDVKD. The CDR3 consists of 13 residues. CDR3: CATMPPGGNEQFF. In DNA, the CDR3 is TGTGCCACCATGCCACCGGGGGGGAATGAGCAGTTCTTC.

The rearrangement uses TRBV5-1 and TRBJ1-2; unclear D gene. V was trimmed by 1 base and J by 6 bases, leaving 7 bases between them. This CDR3 is built from 12 residues. Per germline, CDR1 SGHRS and CDR2 YFSETQ. The CDR3 sequence: CASSLPTDGYTF. The CDR3 DNA sequence: TGCGCCAGCAGCTTGCCTACAGATGGCTACACCTTC.

The chain joins TRBV9 to TRBJ2-5; 9 positions match TRBD2. The CDR3 covers 15 residues. The germline gives CDR1 SGDLS, CDR2 YYNGEE. After removal of 2 bases from V and 5 bases from J, the junction contained 7 bases not matched to a gene. The CDR3 protein is CASSVSGLAGETQYF. DNA of the CDR3: TGTGCCAGCAGCGTCTCGGGACTAGCAGGGGAGACCCAGTACTTC.

The chain links TRBV21-1 to TRBJ1-5; TRBD1 reflects the table's D call only, with no check against the DNA. TRBV21-1 is labeled a pseudogene. The CDR3 covers 15 residues. This CDR3 is CASSARDRDHQPQHF. CDR3 in DNA: TGTGCCAGCAGCGCCCGGGACAGGGACCATCAGCCCCAGCATTTT.

The chain uses TRBV20-1 and TRBJ1-6, with D possibly matching TRBD1 (5 bases). Trimming pared 3 bases from V and 6 bases from J, leaving 18 bases between. Germline CDR1 reads DFQATT; CDR2 reads SNEGSKA (reference sequence). The CDR3 contains 16 residues. The CDR3 is CSASGGGDDGNSPLHF. In DNA, the CDR3 is TGCAGTGCTAGTGGTGGAGGGGATGACGGTAATTCACCCCTCCACTTT.

The rearrangement uses TRBV11-2 and TRBJ2-3; TRBD1 agrees at 8 bases. J gave up 1 base and V 5 bases, and 5 bases lay outside the gene matches. Germline values: CDR1 SGHAT, CDR2 FQNNGV. The CDR3 is 15 amino acids. DNA of the CDR3: TGTGCCAGCAGCCTCGGACAGGGCGGCACAGATACGCAGTATTTT. It encodes CASSLGQGGTDTQYF.

The chain carries TRBV19 and TRBJ1-3; D gene ambiguous. The CDR3 consists of 15 residues. Trimming pared 5 bases from V and 0 bases from J, leaving 11 bases between. CDR1 and CDR2 from the germline V gene are LNHDA and SQIVND (reference sequence). The CDR3 protein is CASSSTPGSGNTIYF. Here the CDR3 DNA reads TGTGCCAGTAGTTCCACACCGGGCTCTGGAAACACCATATATTTT.

Comments on this clone: Other DNA sequences in the same sample also yield this CDR3. This sequence joins TRBV7-9 and TRBJ1-1; no definite D call. CDR3 length equals 13 residues. Trimming took off 4 bases at V and 2 bases at J, with 8 bases between the two ends. The V gene's germline CDR1 is SEHNR and CDR2 FQNEAQ (reference sequence). Written as DNA, the CDR3 is TGTGCCAGCAGCTCGACAAGAAACACTGAAGCTTTCTTT. Residues: CASSSTRNTEAFF.

V usage is TRBV25-1 and J usage is TRBJ1-2; D gene uncertain. This CDR3 is 16 amino acids long. Germline values: CDR1 MGHDK, CDR2 SYGVNS. V dropped 4 bases and J dropped 4 bases, with 19 bases sitting between them. CDR3 region: CASSGNLLNSGYGYTF. The CDR3 DNA sequence: TGTGCCAGCAGTGGTAATCTCCTCAACTCGGGCTATGGCTACACCTTC.

In its sample, this clone was seen many times. The identical CDR3 is also encoded by other nucleotide sequences in the sample. J is TRBJ1-2 and V is TRBV19; TRBD1 might be the D (5 bases). Per germline, CDR1 LNHDA and CDR2 SQIVND (reference sequence). V lost 0 bases, J lost 2 bases, and 7 bases lay in between. This CDR3 is built from 14 residues. In DNA form, the CDR3 reads TGTGCCAGTAGTATAGATCGGGGGAACTATGGCTACACCTTC. Its translation is CASSIDRGNYGYTF.

The chain uses TRBV30 and TRBJ1-2, with D perhaps matching TRBD1 (5 bases). V lost 0 bases and J 8 bases, leaving 13 bases between the germline ends. The germline V gene has CDR1 GTSNPN and CDR2 SVGIG (reference sequence). The CDR3 is 13 amino acids. The CDR3 DNA reads as TGTGCCTGGAGTGTCCAGGGTTTATGGGGCTACACCTTC. Protein product: CAWSVQGLWGYTF.

J is TRBJ2-3 and V is TRBV24-1, with D tentatively TRBD1 (6 bases). The germline gives CDR1 KGHDR, CDR2 SFDVKD. There are 15 residues in the CDR3. V gave up 1 base and J gave up 2 bases, with 9 bases separating them. The CDR3: CATSDFTGPTDTQYF. In DNA form, the CDR3 reads TGTGCCACCAGTGATTTCACAGGGCCCACAGATACGCAGTATTTT.

CDR3 residues: CASSPGDRTNEKLFF. The CDR3 region has the DNA TGCGCCAGCAGCCCGGGGGACAGAACTAATGAAAAACTGTTTTTT. The chain combines TRBV5-1 with TRBJ1-4, with 7 bases that match TRBD1. This CDR3 contains 15 residues. CDR1 is SGHRS, CDR2 YFSETQ, per germline. V was pared by 4 bases and J by 1 base, with 4 bases of the junction left unmatched.

J is TRBJ2-2 and V is TRBV7-3; D not certain. V was pared by 6 bases and J by 4 bases, with 6 bases between. Germline CDR1 and CDR2: SGHTA and FQGTGA. The CDR3 spans 12 residues. CDR3 amino acids: CASSYFTGELFF. The CDR3 DNA sequence: TGTGCCAGCAGTTACTTCACCGGGGAGCTGTTTTTT.

The rearrangement uses TRBV21-1 and TRBJ1-2; the DNA was not compared with TRBD1, the D call given in the table. TRBV21-1 is termed a pseudogene. CDR3 size: 13 residues. CDR3: CASISLEYRSRPF. The CDR3 DNA is TGTGCCAGCATCAGTTTGGAATACAGGTCTCGGCCCTTC.